This T cell receptor (beta chain) was found in a study of control samples from healthy donors and cancer patients. The assay was immunoSEQ multiplex PCR, and TCRdb's table has in-frame clones only and misses some. Of about 21,000 clones in the sample, around four fifths were seen once. The TCR was taken from a man aged 55 to 69 with colorectal cancer. Sequencing input: PBMCs.

The CDR3: CASSILPQETQYF. CDR3 sequence (DNA): TGTGCCAGCAGTATTCTCCCCCAGGAGACCCAGTACTTC. J is TRBJ2-5 and V is TRBV6-5, with unresolved D. Trimming cost V 5 bases and J 5 bases, with 12 bases left between them. The CDR3 totals 13 residues. Germline CDR1 is MNHEY and CDR2 is SVGAGI.